Listed below are T cell receptor beta chains from one sample, sequenced in a study of cytomegalovirus exposure and HLA in healthy donors. Using immunoSEQ multiplex PCR, the repertoire was profiled, and TCRdb retains in-frame clones only, with some absent. The profile covers about 170,000 clones, with approximately 70% appearing a single time and approximately 7.1% taken by the ten largest. The sequenced material came from PBMCs. These TCRs come from a man aged 35 to 55 in good health and CMV-seropositive. Both conserved end residues are part of each CDR3. Each record gives: V gene, clone size, D gene, J gene, CDR3 protein, CDR3 DNA. D genes are given only for firm matches. Clone size is not always given. Where it is, it says once, few, many or a class for expanded clones.

V gene: TRBV4-3; clone size: .; D gene: TRBD2; J gene: TRBJ2-7; CDR3 protein: CASSQDRPTSGGYYEQYF; CDR3 DNA: TGCGCCAGCAGCCAGGACCGCCCTACTAGCGGGGGGTACTACGAGCAGTACTTC
V gene: TRBV28; clone size: few; D gene: .; J gene: TRBJ2-3; CDR3 protein: CASNGGLRPTSTDTQYF; CDR3 DNA: TGTGCCAGCAACGGGGGTCTGAGACCCACTAGCACAGATACGCAGTATTTT
V gene: TRBV19; clone size: few; D gene: .; J gene: TRBJ2-2; CDR3 protein: CASSRSAGSVATGELFF; CDR3 DNA: TGTGCCAGTAGTAGGTCAGCCGGGTCTGTCGCGACCGGGGAGCTGTTTTTT
V gene: TRBV5-6; clone size: .; D gene: .; J gene: TRBJ2-7; CDR3 protein: CASKSSYEQYF; CDR3 DNA: TGTGCCAGCAAAAGTTCCTACGAGCAGTACTTC
V gene: TRBV5-1; clone size: few; D gene: .; J gene: TRBJ1-4; CDR3 protein: CASSPQGGGNEKLFF; CDR3 DNA: TGCGCCAGCAGCCCCCAGGGCGGGGGCAATGAAAAACTGTTTTTT
V gene: TRBV7-9; clone size: .; D gene: .; J gene: TRBJ1-4; CDR3 protein: CASSGPGQGSFATNEKLFF; CDR3 DNA: TGTGCCAGCAGCGGGCCGGGACAAGGCTCGTTTGCAACTAATGAAAAACTGTTTTTT
V gene: TRBV7-9; clone size: .; D gene: .; J gene: TRBJ1-1; CDR3 protein: CASIGNRVRGTEAFF; CDR3 DNA: TGTGCCAGCATCGGCAACAGGGTGAGGGGCACTGAAGCTTTCTTT
V gene: TRBV29-1; clone size: .; D gene: TRBD1; J gene: TRBJ1-1; CDR3 protein: CSVFPGQGLNTEAFF; CDR3 DNA: TGCAGCGTCTTCCCGGGACAGGGGTTGAACACTGAAGCTTTCTTT
V gene: TRBV5-6; clone size: .; D gene: TRBD1; J gene: TRBJ1-5; CDR3 protein: CASSLDPDRVGNQPQHF; CDR3 DNA: TGTGCCAGCAGCTTGGATCCCGACAGGGTGGGCAATCAGCCCCAGCATTTT
V gene: TRBV10-3; clone size: .; D gene: TRBD2; J gene: TRBJ2-1; CDR3 protein: CAISESTSGYGNEQFF; CDR3 DNA: TGTGCCATCAGTGAGTCCACTAGCGGATACGGCAATGAGCAGTTCTTC
V gene: TRBV27; clone size: .; D gene: TRBD2; J gene: TRBJ2-7; CDR3 protein: CASSKSSGGRLFYYEQYF; CDR3 DNA: TGTGCCAGCAGTAAATCTAGCGGGGGGCGCCTCTTTTACTACGAGCAGTACTTC